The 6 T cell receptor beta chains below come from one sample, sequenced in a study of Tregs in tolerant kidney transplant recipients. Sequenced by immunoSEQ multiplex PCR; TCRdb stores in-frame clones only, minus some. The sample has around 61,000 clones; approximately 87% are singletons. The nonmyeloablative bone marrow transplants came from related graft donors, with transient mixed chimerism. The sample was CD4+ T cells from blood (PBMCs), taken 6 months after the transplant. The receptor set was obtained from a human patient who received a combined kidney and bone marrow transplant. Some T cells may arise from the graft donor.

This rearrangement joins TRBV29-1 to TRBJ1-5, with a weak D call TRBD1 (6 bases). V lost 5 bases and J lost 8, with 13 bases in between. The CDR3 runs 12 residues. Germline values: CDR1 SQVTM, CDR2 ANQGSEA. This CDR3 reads CSVRKGGEPQHF. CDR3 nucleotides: TGCAGCGTTCGAAAAGGGGGAGAGCCCCAGCATTTT.

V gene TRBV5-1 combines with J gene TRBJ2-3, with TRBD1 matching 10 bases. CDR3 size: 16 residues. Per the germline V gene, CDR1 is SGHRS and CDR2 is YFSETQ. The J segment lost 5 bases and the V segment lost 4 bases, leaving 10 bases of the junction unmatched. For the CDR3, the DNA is TGCGCCAGCAGCCCCTTGGGGACAGGGGTTTTAGATACGCAGTATTTT. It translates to CASSPLGTGVLDTQYF.

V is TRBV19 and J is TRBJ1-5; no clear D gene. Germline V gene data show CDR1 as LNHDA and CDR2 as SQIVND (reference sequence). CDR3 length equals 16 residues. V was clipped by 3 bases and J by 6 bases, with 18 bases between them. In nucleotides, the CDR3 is TGTGCCAGTAGTATTTCGAAGCGCCTCCCGGGTCAGCCCCAGCATTTT. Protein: CASSISKRLPGQPQHF.

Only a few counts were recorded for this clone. CDR3 bases: TGTGCCAGTAGGACAGTTAGCAATCAGCCCCAGCATTTT. Translating gives CASRTVSNQPQHF. The J gene is TRBJ1-5, the V gene TRBV2, with D maybe TRBD1 (6 bases). The germline CDR1 and CDR2 sequences are SNHLY and FYNNEI. The CDR3 is 13 residues long. The V and J ends lost 9 bases and 0 bases respectively, with 9 bases between them.

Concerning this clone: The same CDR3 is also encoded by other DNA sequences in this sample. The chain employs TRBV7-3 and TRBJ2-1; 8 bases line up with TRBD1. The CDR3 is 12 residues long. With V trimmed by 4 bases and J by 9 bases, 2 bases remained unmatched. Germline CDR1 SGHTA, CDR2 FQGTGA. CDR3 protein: CASSSDRGEQFF. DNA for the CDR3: TGTGCCAGCAGCTCCGACAGGGGTGAGCAGTTCTTC.

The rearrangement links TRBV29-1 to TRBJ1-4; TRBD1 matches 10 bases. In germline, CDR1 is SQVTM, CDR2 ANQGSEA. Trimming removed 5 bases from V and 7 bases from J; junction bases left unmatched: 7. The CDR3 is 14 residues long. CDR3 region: CSVTWTGGIEKLFF. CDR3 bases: TGCAGCGTTACTTGGACAGGGGGAATTGAAAAACTGTTTTTT.